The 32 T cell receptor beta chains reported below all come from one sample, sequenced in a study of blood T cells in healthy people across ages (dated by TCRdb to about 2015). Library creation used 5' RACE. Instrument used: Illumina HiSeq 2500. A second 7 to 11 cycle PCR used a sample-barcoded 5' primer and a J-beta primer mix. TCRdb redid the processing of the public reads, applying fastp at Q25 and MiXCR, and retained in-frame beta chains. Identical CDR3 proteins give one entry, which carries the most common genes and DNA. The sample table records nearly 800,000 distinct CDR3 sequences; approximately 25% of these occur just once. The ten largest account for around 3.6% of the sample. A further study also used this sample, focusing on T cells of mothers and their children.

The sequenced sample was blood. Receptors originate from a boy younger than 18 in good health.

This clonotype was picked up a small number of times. The DNA for the CDR3 is TGTGCCAGCAGTCACCCGGGACTAGCGGGAGAAGAGACCCAGTACTTC. It translates to CASSHPGLAGEETQYF. V gene TRBV28 combines with J gene TRBJ2-5; 14 bases map to TRBD2. Unmatched junction bases numbered 5, after V lost 5 bases and J lost 3 bases. Germline CDR1 and CDR2: MDHEN and SYDVKM. This CDR3 contains 16 residues.

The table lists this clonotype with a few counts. The CDR3 loop is CSVGEGGNYGYTF. The CDR3 bases are TGCAGCGTTGGGGAGGGAGGCAACTATGGCTACACCTTC. The rearrangement joins TRBV29-1 to TRBJ1-2; no firm D call. The CDR3 totals 13 residues. CDR1 and CDR2 (germline): SQVTM, ANQGSEA. Deletions cut 4 bases from V and 2 bases from J, with 11 bases between.

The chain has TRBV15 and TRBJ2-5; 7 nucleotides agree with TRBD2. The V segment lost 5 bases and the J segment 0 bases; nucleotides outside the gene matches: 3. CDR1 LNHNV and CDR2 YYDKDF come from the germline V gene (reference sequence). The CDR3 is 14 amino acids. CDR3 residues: CATSEGTNQETQYF. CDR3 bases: TGTGCCACCAGCGAAGGGACTAACCAAGAGACCCAGTACTTC.

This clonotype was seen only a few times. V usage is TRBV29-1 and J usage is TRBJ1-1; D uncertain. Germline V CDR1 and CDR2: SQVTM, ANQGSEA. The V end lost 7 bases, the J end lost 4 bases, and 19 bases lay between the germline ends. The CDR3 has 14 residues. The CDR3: CSARPGFKVTEAFF. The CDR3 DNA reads TGCAGCGCCCGGCCGGGGTTTAAAGTCACTGAAGCTTTCTTT.

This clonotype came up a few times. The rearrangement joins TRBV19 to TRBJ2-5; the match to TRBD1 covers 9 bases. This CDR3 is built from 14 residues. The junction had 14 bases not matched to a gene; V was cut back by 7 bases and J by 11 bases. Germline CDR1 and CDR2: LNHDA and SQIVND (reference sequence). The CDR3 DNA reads TGTGCCAGTACCTACCGGGACAGGGACAGAGAGCAGTACTTC. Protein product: CASTYRDRDREQYF.

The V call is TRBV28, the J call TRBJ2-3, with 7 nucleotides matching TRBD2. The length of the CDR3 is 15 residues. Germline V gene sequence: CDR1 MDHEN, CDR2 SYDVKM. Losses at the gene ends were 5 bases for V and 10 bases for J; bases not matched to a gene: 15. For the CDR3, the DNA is TGTGCCAGCAGTGAGGTGGGCGGGGGACTACAAGCGCAGTATTTT. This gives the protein CASSEVGGGLQAQYF.

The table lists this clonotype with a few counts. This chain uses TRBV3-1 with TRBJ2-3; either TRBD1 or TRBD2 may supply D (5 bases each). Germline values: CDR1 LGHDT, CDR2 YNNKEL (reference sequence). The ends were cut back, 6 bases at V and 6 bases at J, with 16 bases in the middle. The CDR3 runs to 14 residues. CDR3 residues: CASRERGDADTQYF. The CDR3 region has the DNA TGTGCCAGCAGAGAAAGAGGGGATGCGGATACGCAGTATTTT.

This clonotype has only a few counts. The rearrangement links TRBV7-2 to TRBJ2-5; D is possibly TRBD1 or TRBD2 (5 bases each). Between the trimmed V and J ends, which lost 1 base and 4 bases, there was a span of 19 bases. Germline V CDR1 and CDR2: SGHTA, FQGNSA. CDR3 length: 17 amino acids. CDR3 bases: TGTGCCAGCAGCTTAGGAGGGAGTGGGACGGGGCGAGAGACCCAGTACTTC. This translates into CASSLGGSGTGRETQYF.

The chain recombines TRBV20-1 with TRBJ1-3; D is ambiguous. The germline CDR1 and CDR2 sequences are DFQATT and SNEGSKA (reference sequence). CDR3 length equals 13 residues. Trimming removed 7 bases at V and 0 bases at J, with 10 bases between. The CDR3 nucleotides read TGCAGTGGGAGCCCCCTCTCTGGAAACACCATATATTTT. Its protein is CSGSPLSGNTIYF.

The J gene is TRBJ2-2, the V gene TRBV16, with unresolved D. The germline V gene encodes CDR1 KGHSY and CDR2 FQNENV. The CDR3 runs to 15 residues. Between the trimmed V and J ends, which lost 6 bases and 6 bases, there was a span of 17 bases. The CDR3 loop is CASRPPGLSPGELFF. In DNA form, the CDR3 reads TGTGCCAGCAGACCTCCTGGTCTCAGCCCCGGGGAGCTGTTTTTT.

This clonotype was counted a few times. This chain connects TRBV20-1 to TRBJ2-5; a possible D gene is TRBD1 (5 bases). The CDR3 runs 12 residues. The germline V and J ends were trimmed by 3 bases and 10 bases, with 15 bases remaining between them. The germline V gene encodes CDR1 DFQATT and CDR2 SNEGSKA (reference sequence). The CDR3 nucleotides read TGCAGTGCTAGCCCCAGGGCCCAGGGCCAGTACTTC. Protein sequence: CSASPRAQGQYF.

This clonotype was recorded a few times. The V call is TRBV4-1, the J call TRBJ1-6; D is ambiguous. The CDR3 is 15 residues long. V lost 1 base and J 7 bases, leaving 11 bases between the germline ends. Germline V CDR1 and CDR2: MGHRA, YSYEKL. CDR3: CASSQGLLHNSPLHF. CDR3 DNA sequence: TGCGCCAGCAGCCAAGGTCTCCTTCACAATTCACCCCTCCACTTT.

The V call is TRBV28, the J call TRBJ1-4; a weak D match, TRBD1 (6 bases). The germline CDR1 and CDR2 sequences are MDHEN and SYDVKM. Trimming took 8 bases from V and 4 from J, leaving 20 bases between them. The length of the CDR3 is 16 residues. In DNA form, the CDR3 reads TGTGCCAGCCGACGATTTAGGACAGCCTTTAATGAAAAACTGTTTTTT. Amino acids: CASRRFRTAFNEKLFF.

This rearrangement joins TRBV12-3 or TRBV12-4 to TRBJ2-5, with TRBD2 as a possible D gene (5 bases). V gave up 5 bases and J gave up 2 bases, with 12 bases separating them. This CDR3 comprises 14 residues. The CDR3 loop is CASSKGLVQETQYF. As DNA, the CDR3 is TGTGCCAGCAGTAAAGGACTGGTTCAAGAGACCCAGTACTTC.

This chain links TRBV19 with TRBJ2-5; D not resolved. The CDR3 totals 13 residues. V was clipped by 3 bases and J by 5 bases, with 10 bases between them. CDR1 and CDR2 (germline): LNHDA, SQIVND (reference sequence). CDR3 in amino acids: CASSIERKETQYF. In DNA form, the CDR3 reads TGTGCCAGTAGTATCGAGCGTAAGGAGACCCAGTACTTC. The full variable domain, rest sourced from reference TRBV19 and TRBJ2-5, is DGGITQSPKYLFRKEGQNVTLSCEQNLNHDAMYWYRQDPGQGLRLIYYSQIVNDFQKGDIAEGYSVSREKKESFPLTVTSAQKNPTAFYLCASSIERKETQYFGPGTRLLVL.

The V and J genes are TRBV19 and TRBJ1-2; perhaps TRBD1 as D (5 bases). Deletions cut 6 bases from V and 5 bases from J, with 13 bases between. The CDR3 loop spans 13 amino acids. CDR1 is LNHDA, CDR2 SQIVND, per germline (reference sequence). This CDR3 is CASRGRDAYGYTF. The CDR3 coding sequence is TGTGCCAGTAGAGGCCGGGACGCTTATGGCTACACCTTC.

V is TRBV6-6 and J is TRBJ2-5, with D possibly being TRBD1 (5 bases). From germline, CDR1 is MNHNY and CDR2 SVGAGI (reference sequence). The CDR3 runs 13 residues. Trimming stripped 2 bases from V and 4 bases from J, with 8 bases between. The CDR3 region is CASSYGARETQYF. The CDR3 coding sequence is TGTGCCAGCAGTTACGGGGCCAGAGAGACCCAGTACTTC.

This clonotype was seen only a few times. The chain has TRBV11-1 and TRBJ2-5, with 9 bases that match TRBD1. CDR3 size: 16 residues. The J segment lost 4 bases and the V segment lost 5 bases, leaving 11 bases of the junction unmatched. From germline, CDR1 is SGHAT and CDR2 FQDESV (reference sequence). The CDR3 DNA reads TGTGCCAGCAGCCCAAAAGCGGACAGGGGTTTAGAGACCCAGTACTTC. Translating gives CASSPKADRGLETQYF.

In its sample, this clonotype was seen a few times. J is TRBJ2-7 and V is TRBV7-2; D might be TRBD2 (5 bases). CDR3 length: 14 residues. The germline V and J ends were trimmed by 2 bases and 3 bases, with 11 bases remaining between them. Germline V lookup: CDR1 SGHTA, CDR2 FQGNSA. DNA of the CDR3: TGTGCCAGCAGCTTACGGAGCGGTTACTACGAGCAGTACTTC. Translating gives CASSLRSGYYEQYF.

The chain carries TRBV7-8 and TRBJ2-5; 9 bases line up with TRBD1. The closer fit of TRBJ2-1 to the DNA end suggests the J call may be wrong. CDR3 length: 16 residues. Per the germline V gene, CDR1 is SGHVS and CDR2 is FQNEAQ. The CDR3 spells CASSPLGRDRANEQFF. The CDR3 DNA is TGTGCCAGCAGCCCCTTGGGCCGGGACAGGGCCAATGAGCAGTTCTTC.

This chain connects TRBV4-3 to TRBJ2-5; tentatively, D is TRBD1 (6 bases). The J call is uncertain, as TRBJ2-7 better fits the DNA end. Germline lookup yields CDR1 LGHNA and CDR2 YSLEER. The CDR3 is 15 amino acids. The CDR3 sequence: CASSQDRGTLYEQYF. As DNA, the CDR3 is TGCGCCAGCAGCCAAGATAGGGGGACCCTTTACGAGCAGTACTTC.

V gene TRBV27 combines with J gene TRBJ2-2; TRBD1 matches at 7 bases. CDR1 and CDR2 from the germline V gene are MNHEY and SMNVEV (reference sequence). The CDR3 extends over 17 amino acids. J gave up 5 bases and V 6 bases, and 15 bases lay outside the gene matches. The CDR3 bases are TGTGCCAGCAGAGCCACCGAGAACAGGGGATATACCGGGGAGCTGTTTTTT. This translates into CASRATENRGYTGELFF.

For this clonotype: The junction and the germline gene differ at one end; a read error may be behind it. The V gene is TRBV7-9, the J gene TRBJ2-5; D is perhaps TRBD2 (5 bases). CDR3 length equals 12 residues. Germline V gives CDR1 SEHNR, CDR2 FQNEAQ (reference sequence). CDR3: CACSFRGETQYF. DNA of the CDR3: TGTGCCTGCAGCTTTCGGGGAGAGACCCAGTACTTC.

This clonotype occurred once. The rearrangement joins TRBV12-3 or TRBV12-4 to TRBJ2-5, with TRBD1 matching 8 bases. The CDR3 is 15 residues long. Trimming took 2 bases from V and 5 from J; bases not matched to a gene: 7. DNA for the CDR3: TGTGCCAGCAGTTTAAGGACAGGGTACCCTGAGACCCAGTACTTC. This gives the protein CASSLRTGYPETQYF.

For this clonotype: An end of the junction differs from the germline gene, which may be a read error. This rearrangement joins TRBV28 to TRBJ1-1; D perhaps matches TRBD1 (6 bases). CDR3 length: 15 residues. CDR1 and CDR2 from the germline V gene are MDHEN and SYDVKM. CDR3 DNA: TGTGTCAGCAGTTCCCCCGCTACAGGGACCACTGAAGCTTTCTTT. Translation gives CVSSSPATGTTEAFF.

CDR3 DNA sequence: TGCAGTGCTAGCCAGCGGGAGGAGCAGTTCTTC. Its translation is CSASQREEQFF. The gene calls are TRBV20-1 and TRBJ2-1, with 8 positions matching TRBD2. The CDR3 runs 11 residues. CDR1 is DFQATT, CDR2 SNEGSKA, per germline (reference sequence). The V gene end was trimmed by 3 bases and the J gene end by 10 bases; junction bases not matched to a gene: 2.

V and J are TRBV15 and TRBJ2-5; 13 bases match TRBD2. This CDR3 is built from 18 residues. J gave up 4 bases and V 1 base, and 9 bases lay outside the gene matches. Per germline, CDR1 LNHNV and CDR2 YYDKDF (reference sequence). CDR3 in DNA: TGTGCCACCAGCAGAGGACTAGCGGGGGGTACGGCGCGAGAGACCCAGTACTTC. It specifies CATSRGLAGGTARETQYF. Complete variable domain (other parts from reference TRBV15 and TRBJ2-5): DAMVIQNPRYQVTQFGKPVTLSCSQTLNHNVMYWYQQKSSQAPKLLFHYYDKDFNNEADTPDNFQSRRPNTSFCFLDIRSPGLGDTAMYLCATSRGLAGGTARETQYFGPGTRLLVL.

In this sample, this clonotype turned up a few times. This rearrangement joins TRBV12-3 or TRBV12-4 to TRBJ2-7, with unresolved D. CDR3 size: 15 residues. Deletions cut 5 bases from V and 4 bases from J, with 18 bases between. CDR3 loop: CASSPPNSLGYEQYF. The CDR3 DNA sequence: TGTGCCAGCAGTCCTCCTAATAGCCTCGGATACGAGCAGTACTTC.

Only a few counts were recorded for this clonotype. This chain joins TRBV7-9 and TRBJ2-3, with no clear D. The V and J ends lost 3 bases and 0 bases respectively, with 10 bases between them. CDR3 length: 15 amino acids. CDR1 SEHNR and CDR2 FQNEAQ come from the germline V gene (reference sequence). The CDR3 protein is CASSLVLTSTDTQYF. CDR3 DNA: TGTGCCAGCAGCTTGGTTCTGACTAGCACAGATACGCAGTATTTT.

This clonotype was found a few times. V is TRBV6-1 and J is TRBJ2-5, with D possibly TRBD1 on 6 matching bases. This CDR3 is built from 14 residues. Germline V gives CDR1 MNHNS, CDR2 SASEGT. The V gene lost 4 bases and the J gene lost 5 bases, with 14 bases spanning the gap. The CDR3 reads CASSAGRGWETQYF. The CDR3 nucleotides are TGTGCCAGCAGTGCGGGCAGGGGTTGGGAGACCCAGTACTTC.

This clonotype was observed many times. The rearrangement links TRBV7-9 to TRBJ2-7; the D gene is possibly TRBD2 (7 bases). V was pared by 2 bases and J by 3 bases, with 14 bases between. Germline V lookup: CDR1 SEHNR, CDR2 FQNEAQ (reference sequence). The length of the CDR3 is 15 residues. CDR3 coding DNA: TGTGCCAGCAGCTTAAGGGGGGGTGCAGGCTACGAGCAGTACTTC. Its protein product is CASSLRGGAGYEQYF.

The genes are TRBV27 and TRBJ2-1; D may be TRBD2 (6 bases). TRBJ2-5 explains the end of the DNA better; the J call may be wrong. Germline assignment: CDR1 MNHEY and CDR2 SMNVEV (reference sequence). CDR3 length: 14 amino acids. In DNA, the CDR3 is TGTGCCAGCAGTTTATTGGAGGGCAAGGGGACCCAGTACTTC. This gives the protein CASSLLEGKGTQYF.